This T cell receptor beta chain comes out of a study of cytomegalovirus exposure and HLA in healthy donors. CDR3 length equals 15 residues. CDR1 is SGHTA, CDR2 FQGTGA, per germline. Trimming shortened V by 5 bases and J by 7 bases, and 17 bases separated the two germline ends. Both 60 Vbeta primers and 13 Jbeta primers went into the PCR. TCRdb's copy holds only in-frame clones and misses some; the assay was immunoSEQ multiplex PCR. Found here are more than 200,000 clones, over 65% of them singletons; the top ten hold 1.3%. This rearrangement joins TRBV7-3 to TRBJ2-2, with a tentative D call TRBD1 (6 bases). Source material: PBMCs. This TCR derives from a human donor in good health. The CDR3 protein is CASSPKITGNGELFF. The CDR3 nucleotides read TGTGCCAGCAGCCCTAAGATAACAGGGAACGGGGAGCTGTTTTTT.